This TCR beta chain was sequenced during a study of PD-1 blockade in classical Hodgkin lymphoma (TCRdb year 2020). Notes on the research overall: To define a peripheral blood immune signature of response to PD-1 blockade in classical Hodgkin lymphoma, the study combined TCR beta sequencing with CyTOF. Results and caveats for the whole study, not just this receptor: Only a single clinical trial cohort was studied, and what caused the repertoire differences, possibly disease activity or prior therapy, remained undefined. Baseline TCR diversity was reported to be lower in newly diagnosed patients than in healthy donors, and even lower in relapsed/refractory patients.

From cysteine to phenylalanine, the CDR3 is 20 amino acids long. Just CDR3 DNA is preserved here, 60 bases in frame from base 1. From a lookup of the germline V gene, CDR1 and CDR2 are SGDLS and YYNGEE. Trimming leaves V shorter by 4 bases and J shorter by 0 bases, with the junction holding 14 bases beyond the gene matches. As to this clone: Its antigen is not yet known. No much larger clone exists at a distance of one base, and base qualities are not known.

The Qiagen DNeasy kit was used to extract genomic DNA from unsorted PBMCs and from the negatively selected CD4+ and CD8+ fractions. TCR beta CDR3 regions were amplified by immunoSEQ multiplex PCR using primers annealing to V and J segments. Amplification bias was minimized using a synthetic immune receptor repertoire, and residual bias was removed computationally after sequencing. The authors' pipeline ran thus. Repertoire diversity was quantified as the Shannon entropy index using custom Python scripts. Unsorted, CD4+ and CD8+ repertoires were examined separately, except in combined analyses, for which CD4+ and CD8+ sequences were merged in silico. In TCRdb, the immuneACCESS table is reduced to in-frame sequences with V and J assigned. These tables do not hold every clone; where another copy was compared, an unresolved V gene accounts for under half, and the others remain unexplained. The DNA was the basis for D and trimming; V, J and clone size are from that table. This sample has more than 30,000 clones in its table, and about 87% of those were observed once. More than 1% of the sample lies in the top ten.

The time point label, read with the paper, signifies: newly diagnosed, previously untreated cHL patient sample. Magnetic negative selection with a Miltenyi CD4+ T cell isolation kit was used to purify CD4+ T cells from thawed PBMCs. As a comparison group for the relapsed/refractory trial patients, PBMCs were sequenced from patients with newly diagnosed, previously untreated classical Hodgkin lymphoma. Peripheral blood was collected in 8 mL Vacutainer Cell Preparation Tubes, from which PBMCs were isolated by centrifugation and then cryopreserved. Purified CD4+ and CD8+ fractions were prepared only for cases where an additional PBMC sample was available. Magnetically labelled cells were removed on LS columns in a quadroMACS separator, and the flow-through was retained as the purified fraction.

The chain is assembled from TRBV9 and TRBJ2-1; 12 bases in between match TRBD2. This TCR derives from a human donor with classical Hodgkin lymphoma. Sequencing was performed on CD4+ T cells from blood. The CDR3 loop reads CASSTPGTSGPSSSYNEQFF. In nucleotides, the sequence is TGTGCCAGCAGCACCCCCGGGACTAGCGGGCCTTCAAGCTCCTACAATGAGCAGTTCTTC.